Listed here are 29 T cell receptor beta chains from one sample, sequenced in a study of CD8 T cells in ankylosing spondylitis. Each CDR3 protein is one row after TCRdb ran MiXCR on the 5' RACE reads. The sample shows about 92,000 distinct CDR3 sequences, roughly 10% of them seen only once. The sequenced material came from blood, either unsorted or a sorted T cell fraction (not recorded which). The receptors shown here come from a male donor with ankylosing spondylitis or in good health (not recorded which).

A remark on this clonotype: A much larger clone sits a single nucleotide away, making a read error possible. V usage is TRBV5-1 and J usage is TRBJ2-2; D is uncertain. Trimming took off 0 bases at V and 4 bases at J, with 10 bases between the two ends. The CDR3 spans 15 residues. In germline, CDR1 is SGHRS, CDR2 YFSETQ. The CDR3 reads CASSLEVGFTGELFF. The CDR3 nucleotides are TGCGCCAGCAGCTTGGAAGTAGGCTTCACCGGGGAGCTGTTTTTT. The full variable domain, with the rest looked up from reference TRBV5-1 and TRBJ2-2, is KAGVTQTPRYLIKTRGQQVTLSCSPISGHRSVSWYQQTPGQGLQFLFEYFSETQRNKGNFPGRFSGRQFSNSRSEMNVSTLELGDSALYLCASSLEVGFTGELFFGEGSRLTVL.

As to this clonotype: At one boundary the junction diverges from the germline segment, which might be a read error. The J gene is TRBJ2-5, the V gene TRBV7-7; 9 positions agree with TRBD2. Germline V gene data show CDR1 as SSHAT and CDR2 as FNYEAQ (reference sequence). The CDR3 totals 18 residues. CDR3 sequence (DNA): TGTGCTAGCAGCGCGGGAGCGGGGGGCCCCTCCTTACAAGAGACCCAGTACTTC. Translation: CASSAGAGGPSLQETQYF.

This clonotype was recorded at least ten times. The rearrangement uses TRBV11-3 and TRBJ1-1; D not certain. The CDR3 runs 15 residues. CDR1 and CDR2 (germline): SGHNT, YENEEA. The V gene lost 2 bases and the J gene lost 2 bases, with 12 bases spanning the gap. CDR3 sequence reads: CASSLPILTNTEAFF. CDR3 DNA sequence: TGTGCCAGCAGCTTACCGATCTTGACTAACACTGAAGCTTTCTTT. The full variable domain, its missing parts supplied by reference TRBV11-3 and TRBJ1-1, is EAGVVQSPRYKIIEKKQPVAFWCNPISGHNTLYWYLQNLGQGPELLIRYENEEAVDDSQLPKDRFSAERLKGVDSTLKIQPAELGDSAVYLCASSLPILTNTEAFFGQGTRLTVV.

This clonotype was picked up many times. The chain uses TRBV15 and TRBJ2-3; 9 bases match TRBD2. The CDR3 is 17 amino acids. Germline V gene data show CDR1 as LNHNV and CDR2 as YYDKDF (reference sequence). Losses at the gene ends were 0 bases for V and 3 bases for J; bases not matched to a gene: 7. The CDR3 bases are TGTGCCACCAGCAGAGATAGCGGCCTAGCGGGGACAGATACGCAGTATTTT. Its translation: CATSRDSGLAGTDTQYF.

This clonotype has ten or more counts. DNA of the CDR3: TGTGCCACCTCTCTACCACAACCGACAGGGTTGAACGAGCAGTACTTC. This codes for CATSLPQPTGLNEQYF. The chain uses TRBV15 and TRBJ2-7; TRBD1 agrees at 7 bases. This CDR3 contains 16 residues. Looked up from germline, CDR1 is LNHNV and CDR2 is YYDKDF (reference sequence). Trimming at V came to 8 bases and at J to 5 bases, leaving 18 bases not matched to a gene.

This clonotype showed up just a few times. CDR3 protein: CASRGQAYEQYF. CDR3 nucleotides: TGTGCCAGCAGGGGACAGGCCTACGAGCAGTACTTC. The chain links TRBV2 to TRBJ2-7; 8 nucleotides align to TRBD1. V was pared by 6 bases and J by 2 bases, with 0 bases of the junction left unmatched. The CDR3 consists of 12 residues. Germline values: CDR1 SNHLY, CDR2 FYNNEI.

The chain uses TRBV5-1 and TRBJ2-1; 13 bases line up with TRBD2. The length of the CDR3 is 16 residues. V lost 1 base to trimming and J lost 10 bases; unmatched junction nucleotides: 8. The germline CDR1 and CDR2 sequences are SGHRS and YFSETQ. This chain's CDR3 is CASSLFTSGGGREQFF. CDR3 nucleotides: TGCGCCAGCAGCTTGTTCACTAGCGGGGGGGGGAGAGAGCAGTTCTTC.

Ten or more counts support this clonotype. This chain links TRBV28 with TRBJ1-5; D remains unclear. Germline CDR1 MDHEN, CDR2 SYDVKM. Trimming cost V 6 bases and J 0 bases, with 15 bases left between them. This CDR3 contains 16 residues. The DNA for the CDR3 is TGTGCCAGCAGAACGCTACAGCGGGGTAGCAATCAGCCCCAGCATTTT. Its translation: CASRTLQRGSNQPQHF.

Worth noting for this clonotype: A single base separates this from a much larger clone, so it may be a read error. In DNA, the CDR3 is TGTGCCTGCTTTCGGGGGGAAAAACTGTTTTTT. It yields the protein CACFRGEKLFF. This sequence joins TRBV30 and TRBJ1-4, with D possibly being TRBD1 (5 bases). Germline CDR1 and CDR2: GTSNPN and SVGIG (reference sequence). V was clipped by 6 bases and J by 8 bases, with 10 bases between them. CDR3 size: 11 residues.

This clonotype was counted once. This chain joins TRBV10-3 and TRBJ2-1, with D tentatively TRBD1 or TRBD2 (5 bases each). Germline V CDR1 and CDR2: ENHRY, SYGVKD. The V gene lost 7 bases and the J gene lost 10 bases, with 17 bases spanning the gap. The CDR3 sequence is 13 residues long. In DNA, the CDR3 is TGTGCCATCACTGGGGCGGGTGGTCAGGAGCAGTTCTTC. Its translation is CAITGAGGQEQFF.

This clonotype was recorded many times. This rearrangement joins TRBV27 to TRBJ2-7, with TRBD1 as a possible D gene (6 bases). Per germline, CDR1 MNHEY and CDR2 SMNVEV (reference sequence). V dropped 4 bases and J dropped 4 bases, with 14 bases sitting between them. The CDR3 is 14 amino acids. CDR3 region: CASSSLDSRYEQYF. CDR3 DNA sequence: TGTGCCAGCAGTTCGTTGGACAGCCGATACGAGCAGTACTTC.

This clonotype was seen ten or more times. The chain carries TRBV7-2 and TRBJ2-1, with D possibly matching TRBD1 (6 bases). CDR3 length: 15 residues. V was pared by 1 base and J by 4 bases, with 11 bases between. Germline V gene lookup returns CDR1 SGHTA and CDR2 FQGNSA. The CDR3 protein is CASSLEQGPYNEQFF. For the CDR3, the DNA is TGTGCCAGCAGCTTAGAACAGGGACCGTACAATGAGCAGTTCTTC.

This clonotype has at least ten counts. The V and J genes are TRBV20-1 and TRBJ2-5; D gene uncertain. This CDR3 region has 13 residues. Trimming took 0 bases from V and 3 from J, leaving 8 bases between them. The germline V gene encodes CDR1 DFQATT and CDR2 SNEGSKA (reference sequence). The CDR3 loop reads CSARDQFEETQYF. The CDR3 DNA follows: TGCAGTGCTAGAGACCAATTCGAAGAGACCCAGTACTTC.

This clonotype was picked up many times. V and J are TRBV7-8 and TRBJ2-7; weak D call: TRBD1 (8 bases). This CDR3 has 16 residues. The V end lost 2 bases, the J end lost 3 bases, and 17 bases lay between the germline ends. In germline, CDR1 is SGHVS, CDR2 FQNEAQ. CDR3 DNA: TGTGCCAGCAGCTTAAGGGGGGGACAGGACTTCTACGAGCAGTACTTC. Protein: CASSLRGGQDFYEQYF.

This clonotype was recorded many times. The chain recombines TRBV6-1 with TRBJ2-2; D perhaps matches TRBD2 (6 bases). Per germline, CDR1 MNHNS and CDR2 SASEGT. This CDR3 has 14 residues. The V gene lost 6 bases and the J gene lost 6 bases, with 14 bases spanning the gap. Written as DNA, the CDR3 is TGTGCCAGCAGACCGGGACTTTTCCCCGGGGAGCTGTTTTTT. This translates into CASRPGLFPGELFF.

This clonotype was seen ten or more times. This sequence joins TRBV20-1 and TRBJ1-1; no definite D call. V shed 6 bases and J shed 0 bases, with 11 bases lying between them. CDR1 and CDR2 from the germline V gene are DFQATT and SNEGSKA (reference sequence). The CDR3 totals 13 residues. The CDR3 region has the DNA TGCAGTGCCATGGGCTCCCTGAACACTGAAGCTTTCTTT. This sequence encodes CSAMGSLNTEAFF.

The table lists this clonotype with many counts. The V gene is TRBV29-1, the J gene TRBJ2-5; D unclear. The V end was cut by 3 bases, the J end by 4 bases, with 9 bases between. The CDR3 runs 12 residues. Germline V gene sequence: CDR1 SQVTM, CDR2 ANQGSEA. The CDR3 DNA follows: TGCAGCGTTGAGGTCCAATCAGAGACCCAGTACTTC. Translation: CSVEVQSETQYF. Complete variable domain (other parts from reference TRBV29-1 and TRBJ2-5): SAVISQKPSRDICQRGTSLTIQCQVDSQVTMMFWYRQQPGQSLTLIATANQGSEATYESGFVIDKFPISRPNLTFSTLTVSNMSPEDSSIYLCSVEVQSETQYFGPGTRLLVL.

This clonotype was counted only a few times. The chain has TRBV18 and TRBJ2-4; 8 nucleotides line up with TRBD1. Losses at the gene ends were 5 bases for V and 9 bases for J; bases not matched to a gene: 6. Germline CDR1 is KGHSH and CDR2 is LQKENI. This CDR3 region has 13 residues. Here the CDR3 reads CASSLGQGPIQYF. In DNA, the CDR3 is TGTGCCAGCTCATTAGGACAGGGCCCCATTCAGTACTTC.

The gene calls are TRBV5-1 and TRBJ2-7; 8 nucleotides line up with TRBD1. The CDR3 consists of 15 residues. Germline V gene data show CDR1 as SGHRS and CDR2 as YFSETQ. J was trimmed by 3 bases and V by 0 bases; bases with no gene match: 5. The CDR3 DNA reads TGCGCCAGCAGCTTGGAGGGGACAGGATACTACGAGCAGTACTTC. Translated: CASSLEGTGYYEQYF.

Of note for this clonotype: One end of the junction does not line up with germline, which may come from a read error. The J gene is TRBJ1-2, the V gene TRBV3-1, with a possible D match to TRBD1 (5 bases). CDR3 length: 15 amino acids. Germline V gene lookup returns CDR1 LGHDT and CDR2 YNNKEL (reference sequence). CDR3 sequence: CTSSQGAPGSSGYTF. DNA of the CDR3: TGTACCAGCAGCCAAGGGGCTCCGGGGTCTAGTGGCTACACCTTC.

This clonotype was counted a few times. The rearrangement links TRBV7-9 to TRBJ2-1, with D possibly TRBD1 on 6 matching bases. The CDR3 spans 14 residues. The ends were cut back, 5 bases at V and 5 bases at J, with 13 bases in the middle. From germline, CDR1 is SEHNR and CDR2 FQNEAQ (reference sequence). DNA for the CDR3: TGTGCCAGCAGCGGGACCGGGGACAACAATGAGCAGTTCTTC. It encodes CASSGTGDNNEQFF. Variable domain in full (rest from reference TRBV7-9 and TRBJ2-1): DTGVSQNPRHKITKRGQNVTFRCDPISEHNRLYWYRQTLGQGPEFLTYFQNEAQLEKSRLLSDRFSAERPKGSFSTLEIQRTEQGDSAMYLCASSGTGDNNEQFFGPGTRLTVL.

This clonotype was observed at least ten times. The chain employs TRBV6-1 and TRBJ2-3, with 15 nucleotides matching TRBD2. V was pared by 6 bases and J by 6 bases, with 7 bases of the junction left unmatched. CDR1 and CDR2 (germline): MNHNS, SASEGT. The CDR3 length is 16 residues. DNA for the CDR3: TGTGCCAGCAGCGCCGGACTAGCGGGGGGGCCGGATACGCAGTATTTT. Residues: CASSAGLAGGPDTQYF.

There are many counts of this clonotype. This chain links TRBV2 with TRBJ2-7; no reliable D call. Germline loops: CDR1 SNHLY, CDR2 FYNNEI. V lost 4 bases to trimming and J lost 3 bases, with 10 bases between them. The CDR3 consists of 13 residues. In DNA form, the CDR3 reads TGTGCCAGCAGTGGGGGATTGCTCTACGAGCAGTACTTC. The encoded protein is CASSGGLLYEQYF.

This clonotype was counted ten times or more. The rearrangement joins TRBV30 to TRBJ1-4; no reliable D call. Germline-derived CDR1 and CDR2 are GTSNPN and SVGIG (reference sequence). V lost 2 bases and J 3 bases, leaving 13 bases between the germline ends. This CDR3 has 15 residues. The CDR3 bases are TGTGCCTGGAGTCCAAGGCGGCGTTCTAATGAAAAACTGTTTTTT. Its translation is CAWSPRRRSNEKLFF. Full variable domain (missing parts from reference TRBV30 and TRBJ1-4): SQTIHQWPATLVQPVGSPLSLECTVEGTSNPNLYWYRQAAGRGLQLLFYSVGIGQISSEVPQNLSASRPQDRQFILSSKKLLLSDSGFYLCAWSPRRRSNEKLFFGSGTQLSVL.

This clonotype has ten or more counts. This rearrangement joins TRBV11-2 to TRBJ2-7; D gene ambiguous. Looked up from germline, CDR1 is SGHAT and CDR2 is FQNNGV. Trimming cost V 5 bases and J 2 bases, with 13 bases left between them. This CDR3 region has 14 residues. For the CDR3, the DNA is TGTGCCAGCAGCATGACGGACCTGACCTACGAGCAGTACTTC. It codes for CASSMTDLTYEQYF.

This clonotype has just a few counts. This sequence joins TRBV7-2 and TRBJ2-7; a possible D gene is TRBD2 (6 bases). CDR3 length equals 14 residues. The V end was cut by 3 bases, the J end by 6 bases, with 15 bases between. Germline loops: CDR1 SGHTA, CDR2 FQGNSA. CDR3 coding DNA: TGTGCCAGCAGCTTGGCAGCGGGCCCCCTCGAGCAGTACTTC. It encodes CASSLAAGPLEQYF. Full variable domain (missing parts from reference TRBV7-2 and TRBJ2-7): GAGVSQSPSNKVTEKGKDVELRCDPISGHTALYWYRQSLGQGLEFLIYFQGNSAPDKSGLPSDRFSAERTGGSVSTLTIQRTQQEDSAVYLCASSLAAGPLEQYFGPGTRLTVT.

This clonotype has a handful of counts. The chain uses TRBV4-1 and TRBJ2-7, with 8 bases identical to TRBD2. V was pared by 2 bases and J by 3 bases, with 9 bases of the junction left unmatched. Germline V gene sequence: CDR1 MGHRA, CDR2 YSYEKL. The CDR3 is 16 amino acids. The CDR3 reads CASSQTAGAGNYEQYF. The DNA of the CDR3 is TGCGCCAGCAGCCAAACAGCGGGGGCCGGAAACTACGAGCAGTACTTC.

Ten or more counts support this clonotype. This chain links TRBV5-1 with TRBJ2-7; 8 bases are shared with TRBD1. Unmatched junction bases numbered 12, after V lost 3 bases and J lost 7 bases. Germline CDR1 is SGHRS and CDR2 is YFSETQ. This CDR3 is built from 15 residues. The CDR3 loop reads CASSSEGQVREEQYF. The CDR3, as DNA: TGCGCCAGCAGCTCGGAGGGACAGGTTCGGGAAGAGCAGTACTTC.

Remarks on this clonotype: This CDR3 is missing its conserved last phenylalanine or tryptophan, likely due to a read error. The V and J genes are TRBV7-6 and TRBJ2-4; D possibly corresponds to TRBD1 (5 bases). Germline CDR1 SGHVS, CDR2 FNYEAQ. The CDR3 runs to 13 residues. With 6 bases removed from V and 2 bases from J, the gap between germline ends came to 8 bases. CDR3 nucleotides: TGTGCCAGCAGAACGGACACCAAAAACATTCAGTACCTC. It encodes CASRTDTKNIQYL.